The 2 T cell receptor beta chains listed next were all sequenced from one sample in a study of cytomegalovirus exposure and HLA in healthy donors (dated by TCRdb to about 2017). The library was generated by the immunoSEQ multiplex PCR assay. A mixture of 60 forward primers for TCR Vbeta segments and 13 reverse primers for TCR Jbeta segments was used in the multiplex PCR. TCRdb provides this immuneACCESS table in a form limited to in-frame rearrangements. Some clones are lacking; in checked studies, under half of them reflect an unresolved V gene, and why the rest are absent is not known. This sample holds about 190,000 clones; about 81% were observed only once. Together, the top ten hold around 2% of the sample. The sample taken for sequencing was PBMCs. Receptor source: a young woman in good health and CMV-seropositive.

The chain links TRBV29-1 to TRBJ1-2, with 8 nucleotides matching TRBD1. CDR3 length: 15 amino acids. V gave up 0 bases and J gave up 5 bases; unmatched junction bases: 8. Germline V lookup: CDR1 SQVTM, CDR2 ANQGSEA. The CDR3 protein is CSVEDLAGGLYGYTF. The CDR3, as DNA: TGCAGCGTTGAAGATCTGGCAGGGGGCCTTTATGGCTACACCTTC.

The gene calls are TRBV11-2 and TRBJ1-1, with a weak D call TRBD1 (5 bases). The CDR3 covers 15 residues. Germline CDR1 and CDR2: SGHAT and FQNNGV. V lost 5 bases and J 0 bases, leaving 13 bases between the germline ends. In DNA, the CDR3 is TGTGCCAGCAGCCCCAGGGTTGCGATGAACACTGAAGCTTTCTTT. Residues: CASSPRVAMNTEAFF.